This TCR beta chain derives from a study of T cell repertoires in cytomegalovirus infection. Study-level information: Matching HLA type and CMV infection were both indicated by public TCR beta signatures. Study-level results: The response measured ex vivo was dominated by TCR beta clonotypes (HLA-C-restricted and CMV-specific). Cumulative frequency (of public TCR beta family members) identified carriers of CMV plus the relevant HLA.

With regard to this clonotype: Its antigen is not identified.

Via MiXCR, TCRdb re-called the reads, giving one row per CDR3 protein. The sample shows roughly 180,000 distinct CDR3 sequences, 28% of them seen only once. Deletions cut 0 bases from V and 2 bases from J, with 8 bases between. In germline, CDR1 is SGHTA, CDR2 FQGNSA. This CDR3 is built from 14 residues. Sequenced: PBMCs. V is TRBV7-2 and J is TRBJ2-7; unclear D gene. This receptor was taken from a human donor in good health (CMV status not recorded). Some clones in this sample may be carry-over from other donors' samples. The CDR3 sequence: CASSLAIAAYEQYF. The CDR3 DNA follows: TGTGCCAGCAGCTTAGCGATCGCAGCCTACGAGCAGTACTTC.